A single sample gave rise to the 8 T cell receptor beta chains below, sequenced in a study of blood T cell repertoires in COVID-19. Assay used: immunoSEQ multiplex PCR; TCRdb lists only in-frame clones, some missing. Among 200,000 or so clones listed, more than 75% were seen once. Sequences were obtained from peripheral blood. The receptors come from a man aged 50 to 59 who had recovered from COVID-19.

The chain employs TRBV30 and TRBJ2-3, with 8 bases matching TRBD2. The CDR3 consists of 13 residues. The germline V gene encodes CDR1 GTSNPN and CDR2 SVGIG (reference sequence). The junction had 4 bases not matched to a gene; V was cut back by 2 bases and J by 6 bases. CDR3 in amino acids: CAWSQGLVDTQYF. CDR3 in DNA: TGTGCCTGGAGTCAGGGACTAGTCGATACGCAGTATTTT.

This chain connects TRBV30 to TRBJ2-7; the D gene is possibly TRBD2 (6 bases). CDR1 GTSNPN and CDR2 SVGIG come from the germline V gene (reference sequence). Between the trimmed V and J ends, which lost 0 bases and 0 bases, there was a span of 12 bases. This CDR3 contains 15 residues. The CDR3 here is CAWSVFAGLSYEQYF. CDR3 nucleotides: TGTGCCTGGAGTGTATTTGCGGGGCTCTCCTACGAGCAGTACTTC. Using reference TRBV30 and TRBJ2-7 for the parts outside the CDR3, the full variable domain is SQTIHQWPATLVQPVGSPLSLECTVEGTSNPNLYWYRQAAGRGLQLLFYSVGIGQISSEVPQNLSASRPQDRQFILSSKKLLLSDSGFYLCAWSVFAGLSYEQYFGPGTRLTVT.

This chain connects TRBV6-2 or TRBV6-3 to TRBJ1-1, with D possibly being TRBD1 (6 bases). Germline CDR1 and CDR2: MNHEY and SVGEGT. CDR3 size: 17 residues. V was cut by 0 bases and J by 7 bases, with 21 bases left in between. The CDR3: CASSYSTTGRGLVEAFF. For the CDR3, the DNA is TGTGCCAGCAGTTACTCGACGACGGGAAGGGGGTTGGTTGAAGCTTTCTTT.

The V call is TRBV6-5, the J call TRBJ2-3; 7 bases are shared with TRBD2. Germline CDR1 reads MNHEY; CDR2 reads SVGAGI. This CDR3 spans 15 amino acids. V shed 6 bases and J 4 bases; nucleotides not matched to a gene: 10. This CDR3 reads CASSLGGGEPDTQYF. The CDR3 nucleotides read TGTGCCAGCAGCTTGGGGGGGGGAGAGCCAGATACGCAGTATTTT.

This chain's CDR3 is CASSPIGEPTDTQYF. DNA of the CDR3: TGTGCCAGCAGCCCGATCGGGGAACCCACAGATACGCAGTATTTT. The J gene is TRBJ2-3, the V gene TRBV14, with a weak D call TRBD2 (5 bases). CDR1 is SGHDN and CDR2 is FVKESK in the germline V gene. The CDR3 spans 15 residues. V gave up 4 bases and J gave up 2 bases, with 13 bases separating them.

The chain uses TRBV3-1 (or the pseudogene TRBV3-2) and TRBJ1-2; D may be TRBD1 (6 bases). The CDR3 is 14 amino acids. Germline V gene data show CDR1 as LGHDT and CDR2 as YNNKEL (reference sequence). The ends were cut back, 4 bases at V and 1 base at J, with 10 bases in the middle. As DNA, the CDR3 is TGTGCCAGCAGCCTCCGGACAGATAACTATGGCTACACCTTC. It yields the protein CASSLRTDNYGYTF.

The chain recombines TRBV27 with TRBJ1-1; D not certain. The CDR3 contains 11 residues. Trimming removed 8 bases at V and 4 bases at J, with 8 bases between. The V gene's germline CDR1 is MNHEY and CDR2 SMNVEV (reference sequence). This CDR3 is CASGTGTEAFF. In DNA, the CDR3 is TGTGCCAGCGGAACGGGCACTGAAGCTTTCTTT.

The rearrangement joins TRBV18 to TRBJ2-7, with TRBD1 matching 12 bases. V lost 8 bases, J lost 7 bases, and 12 bases stayed unmatched. Germline V gene lookup returns CDR1 KGHSH and CDR2 LQKENI. The CDR3 is 15 residues long. CDR3 region: CASRPAGQGAREQYF. The CDR3 coding sequence is TGTGCCAGCCGCCCGGCGGGACAGGGGGCGCGGGAGCAGTACTTC.